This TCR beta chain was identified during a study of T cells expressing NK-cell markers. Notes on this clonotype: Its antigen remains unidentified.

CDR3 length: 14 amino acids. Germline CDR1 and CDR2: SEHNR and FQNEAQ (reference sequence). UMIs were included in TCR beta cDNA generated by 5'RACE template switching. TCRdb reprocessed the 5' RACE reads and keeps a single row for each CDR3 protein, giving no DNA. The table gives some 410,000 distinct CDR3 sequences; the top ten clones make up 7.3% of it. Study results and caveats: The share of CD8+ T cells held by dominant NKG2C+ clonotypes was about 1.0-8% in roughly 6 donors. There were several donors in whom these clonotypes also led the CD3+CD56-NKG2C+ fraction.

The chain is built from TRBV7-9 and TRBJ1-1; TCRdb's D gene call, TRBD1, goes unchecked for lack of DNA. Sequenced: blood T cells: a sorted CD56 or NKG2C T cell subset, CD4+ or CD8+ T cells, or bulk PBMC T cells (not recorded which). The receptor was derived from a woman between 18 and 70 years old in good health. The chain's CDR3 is CASSPGQFPPEAFF.